Included here is one T cell receptor beta chain sequence, with context. The antigen is undetermined. The data were obtained in a study of T cells after posttransplantation cyclophosphamide. Overall study findings and caveats: TRB overlap between skin or GI tissue T cells and blood was limited. After PTCy, TRB diversity resembled that of CNI/methotrexate controls. Later blood repertoires were often dominated by clones from the donor CD8+ memory compartment.

On the day of bone marrow donation, the related graft donor provided peripheral blood. TCRdb keeps only in-frame clones here, not all; method: immunoSEQ multiplex PCR. The sample holds approximately 22,000 clones, approximately 70% seen once. Source material: memory CD4+ T cells sorted from PBMCs. The receptor was derived from a woman aged 55-70 years in good health, CMV-negative, and a related stem cell transplant donor.

The CDR3 loop reads CASSPNTGEGGYTF. The CDR3 nucleotides are TGTGCCAGCAGCCCTAACACAGGGGAAGGCGGCTACACCTTC. This chain links TRBV11-2 with TRBJ1-2; 7 bases fit TRBD1. The CDR3 has 14 amino acids. Trimming removed 5 bases from V and 8 bases from J; junction bases left unmatched: 11. The germline V gene encodes CDR1 SGHAT and CDR2 FQNNGV.